These 20 T cell receptor beta chains were all obtained from the same sample, sequenced in a study of blood T cell repertoires in COVID-19. Clones were read by immunoSEQ multiplex PCR, and TCRdb kept only the in-frame ones, dropping some. The sample includes approximately 190,000 clones, about 81% seen only once; the top ten take about 8%. The sequenced sample was peripheral blood. The source of these receptors is a woman aged 60-75 years with COVID-19, enrolled during active disease.

The V gene is TRBV7-3, the J gene TRBJ2-1; D not certain. Germline CDR1 reads SGHTA; CDR2 reads FQGTGA. This CDR3 has 15 amino acids. V lost 0 bases and J lost 6, with 12 bases in between. The CDR3 protein is CASSLTHSIPNEQFF. DNA of the CDR3: TGTGCCAGCAGCTTAACTCACAGCATACCCAATGAGCAGTTCTTC.

In its sample, this clone ranks as medium-sized. V usage is TRBV25-1 and J usage is TRBJ1-3, with D uncertain. V lost 2 bases, J lost 0 bases, and 11 bases lay in between. CDR1 and CDR2 (germline): MGHDK, SYGVNS. The CDR3 has 16 amino acids. CDR3 residues: CASSEGVRNSGNTIYF. CDR3 sequence (DNA): TGTGCCAGCAGTGAAGGAGTACGGAACTCTGGAAACACCATATATTTT.

The rearrangement links TRBV11-1 to TRBJ2-4, with 9 bases fitting TRBD1. With V trimmed by 5 bases and J by 5 bases, 4 bases remained unmatched. The V gene's germline CDR1 is SGHAT and CDR2 FQDESV (reference sequence). The CDR3 totals 14 residues. The CDR3 loop reads CASSLRDRENIQYF. The CDR3 coding sequence is TGTGCCAGCAGCCTACGGGACAGGGAAAACATTCAGTACTTC.

This CDR3 reads CASSEGGLALETQYF. The CDR3 coding sequence is TGCGCCAGCAGTGAGGGAGGACTAGCCTTGGAGACCCAGTACTTC. The chain links TRBV10-2 to TRBJ2-5; 8 bases are shared with TRBD2. Germline V gene lookup returns CDR1 WSHSY and CDR2 SAAADI. The CDR3 totals 15 residues. With V trimmed by 2 bases and J by 5 bases, 7 bases remained unmatched.

This chain links TRBV3-1 (or the pseudogene TRBV3-2) with TRBJ1-2, with 7 bases fitting TRBD1. V dropped 3 bases and J dropped 7; count of bases not matched to a gene: 5. The CDR3 consists of 13 residues. CDR1 is LGHDT, CDR2 YNNKEL, per germline (reference sequence). This CDR3 is CASSHRQGGGYTF. The DNA for the CDR3 is TGTGCCAGCAGCCATCGACAGGGCGGTGGCTACACCTTC.

V gene TRBV7-9 combines with J gene TRBJ1-2; D possibly corresponds to TRBD1 (5 bases). Germline V gives CDR1 SEHNR, CDR2 FQNEAQ (reference sequence). Deletions cut 7 bases from V and 1 base from J, with 25 bases between. The CDR3 runs to 18 residues. CDR3 protein: CASTQTRQSLLLNYGYTF. The CDR3 DNA is TGTGCCAGCACCCAGACGCGACAGAGCCTCCTACTTAACTATGGCTACACCTTC.

V usage is TRBV10-3 and J usage is TRBJ2-4, with 7 positions matching TRBD1. The CDR3 contains 17 residues. The V gene end was trimmed by 2 bases and the J gene end by 3 bases; junction bases not matched to a gene: 10. The germline CDR1 and CDR2 sequences are ENHRY and SYGVKD. DNA for the CDR3: TGTGCCATCAGTGAGGGGGACAGAGGTCTTGGCAAAAACATTCAGTACTTC. This codes for CAISEGDRGLGKNIQYF.

The V gene is TRBV2, the J gene TRBJ2-2; TRBD2 agrees at 12 bases. Germline-derived CDR1 and CDR2 are SNHLY and FYNNEI. The CDR3 is made up of 15 amino acids. V lost 7 bases, J lost 5 bases, and 5 bases stayed unmatched. CDR3 in amino acids: CASNRLAGATGELFF. The CDR3 bases are TGTGCCAGCAACCGACTAGCGGGAGCGACCGGGGAGCTGTTTTTT.

The chain recombines TRBV28 with TRBJ2-2, with a possible D match to TRBD1 (6 bases). V was clipped by 6 bases and J by 1 base, with 15 bases between them. Germline V gene lookup returns CDR1 MDHEN and CDR2 SYDVKM. This CDR3 has 16 amino acids. The CDR3 reads CASSRWGQMNTGELFF. The CDR3 DNA is TGTGCCAGCAGCCGCTGGGGGCAGATGAACACCGGGGAGCTGTTTTTT.

This rearrangement joins TRBV6-5 to TRBJ1-1; D is ambiguous. V dropped 0 bases and J dropped 11 bases, with 16 bases sitting between them. The CDR3 extends over 14 amino acids. CDR1 and CDR2 (germline): MNHEY, SVGAGI. Written as DNA, the CDR3 is TGTGCCAGCAGTTACTCGGTATTGGAGATTACGGCTTTCTTT. The encoded protein is CASSYSVLEITAFF.

V gene TRBV3-1 (or the pseudogene TRBV3-2) combines with J gene TRBJ1-6; no reliable D call. The germline V gene encodes CDR1 LGHDT and CDR2 YNNKEL (reference sequence). V was pared by 1 base and J by 9 bases, with 16 bases between. CDR3 length equals 16 residues. The CDR3 spells CASSQGSGISISPLHF. In nucleotides, the CDR3 is TGTGCCAGCAGCCAAGGGTCGGGGATCTCCATTTCACCCCTCCACTTT.

V usage is TRBV21-1 and J usage is TRBJ1-2; TRBD1 is the table's D call, not checked against the DNA. TRBV21-1 is listed as a pseudogene. This CDR3 spans 17 amino acids. The CDR3 DNA reads as TGTGCCAGCAGCAAAGGTAACTGGGACAGGGCTTTGGGTGGCTACACCTTC. This translates into CASSKGNWDRALGGYTF.

This chain links TRBV6-5 with TRBJ1-2, with D perhaps TRBD1 (6 bases). The germline V gene encodes CDR1 MNHEY and CDR2 SVGAGI. The CDR3 covers 13 residues. V lost 6 bases and J lost 2, with 10 bases in between. The CDR3 here is CASSRQGNYGYTF. In nucleotides, the CDR3 is TGTGCCAGCAGCCGCCAGGGGAACTATGGCTACACCTTC.

The chain joins TRBV27 to TRBJ1-4, with 11 bases that match TRBD1. With V trimmed by 6 bases and J by 8 bases, 8 bases remained unmatched. The CDR3 is 15 amino acids. Germline CDR1 and CDR2: MNHEY and SMNVEV (reference sequence). CDR3 nucleotides: TGTGCCAGCAGGCCGGGGACAGGGGGAATAGAAAAACTGTTTTTT. Protein sequence: CASRPGTGGIEKLFF. Supplemented by reference TRBV27 and TRBJ1-4, the full variable domain reads EAQVTQNPRYLITVTGKKLTVTCSQNMNHEYMSWYRQDPGLGLRQIYYSMNVEVTDKGDVPEGYKVSRKEKRNFPLILESPSPNQTSLYFCASRPGTGGIEKLFFGSGTQLSVL.

The gene calls are TRBV3-1 (or the pseudogene TRBV3-2) and TRBJ2-7, with D hard to call. The germline V gene encodes CDR1 LGHDT and CDR2 YNNKEL (reference sequence). The CDR3 covers 15 residues. Trimming stripped 4 bases from V and 3 bases from J, with 16 bases between. The CDR3 region has the DNA TGTGCCAGCAGCCCGAGAGGCGAAAGAGGCTACGAGCAGTACTTC. This sequence encodes CASSPRGERGYEQYF.

V and J are TRBV5-1 and TRBJ1-1; no definite D call. The V end lost 0 bases, the J end lost 9 bases, and 12 bases lay between the germline ends. The CDR3 length is 13 residues. Germline assignment: CDR1 SGHRS and CDR2 YFSETQ. The CDR3 sequence: CASSLAGAPQAFF. In DNA form, the CDR3 reads TGCGCCAGCAGCTTGGCTGGAGCTCCCCAAGCTTTCTTT. Full variable domain (missing parts from reference TRBV5-1 and TRBJ1-1): KAGVTQTPRYLIKTRGQQVTLSCSPISGHRSVSWYQQTPGQGLQFLFEYFSETQRNKGNFPGRFSGRQFSNSRSEMNVSTLELGDSALYLCASSLAGAPQAFFGQGTRLTVV.

This chain links TRBV7-8 with TRBJ1-1, with 7 bases that match TRBD1. From germline, CDR1 is SGHVS and CDR2 FQNEAQ. CDR3 length: 14 residues. V dropped 3 bases and J dropped 6; count of bases not matched to a gene: 7. CDR3 sequence: CASSFLTGSAEAFF. DNA for the CDR3: TGTGCCAGCAGCTTTTTGACAGGGTCGGCTGAAGCTTTCTTT.

The J gene is TRBJ2-3, the V gene TRBV6-6, with D tentatively TRBD2 (7 bases). V lost 8 bases, J lost 4 bases, and 16 bases lay in between. The CDR3 extends over 14 amino acids. Per the germline V gene, CDR1 is MNHNY and CDR2 is SVGAGI (reference sequence). Written as DNA, the CDR3 is TGTGCCAGCCGGGGAGGGGGAGGGCCAGATACGCAGTATTTT. This encodes CASRGGGGPDTQYF.

The chain has TRBV2 and TRBJ2-7; 11 positions match TRBD2. Germline CDR1 and CDR2: SNHLY and FYNNEI. V shed 7 bases and J 3 bases; nucleotides not matched to a gene: 14. The CDR3 consists of 17 residues. In nucleotides, the CDR3 is TGTGCCAGCACCCGATCAGCCGCGGGACTAGCGGACTACGAGCAGTACTTC. Translation gives CASTRSAAGLADYEQYF.

V and J are TRBV11-2 and TRBJ2-3, with TRBD1 identical over 9 bases. From germline, CDR1 is SGHAT and CDR2 FQNNGV. The length of the CDR3 is 16 residues. V trimming: 1 base; J trimming: 0 bases; junction bases outside the gene matches: 2. CDR3 amino acids: CASSLGTGVSTDTQYF. The DNA of the CDR3 is TGTGCCAGCAGCTTAGGGACAGGGGTAAGCACAGATACGCAGTATTTT.